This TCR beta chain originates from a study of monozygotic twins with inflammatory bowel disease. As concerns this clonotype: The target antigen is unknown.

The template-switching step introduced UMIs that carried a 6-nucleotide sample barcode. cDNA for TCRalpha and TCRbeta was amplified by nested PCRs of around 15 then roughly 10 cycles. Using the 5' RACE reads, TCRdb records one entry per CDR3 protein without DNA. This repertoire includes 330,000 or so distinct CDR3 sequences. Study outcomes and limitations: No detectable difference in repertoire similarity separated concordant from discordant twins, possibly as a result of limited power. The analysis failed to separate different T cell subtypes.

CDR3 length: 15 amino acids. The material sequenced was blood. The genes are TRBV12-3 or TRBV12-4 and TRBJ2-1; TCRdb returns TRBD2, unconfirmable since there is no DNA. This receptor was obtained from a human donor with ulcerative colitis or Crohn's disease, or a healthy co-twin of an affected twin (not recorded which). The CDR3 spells CASSPLAGGFNEQFF.